These T cell receptor beta chains were read from a single sample in a study of T cells in Graves' hyperthyroidism and ophthalmopathy. TCRdb called the multiplex PCR reads again in MiXCR, with one record for every CDR3 protein. The top ten hold under 55% of the sample, which has some 530,000 distinct CDR3 sequences, 22% seen once. Sequencing was carried out using blood. The receptors derive from a woman aged 70-85 years with Graves' ophthalmopathy. CDR3s include the opening cysteine and the closing phenylalanine or tryptophan. Each record gives: V gene, clone size, J gene, D gene, CDR3 length, CDR3 protein, CDR3 DNA. A D gene is named only where the DNA matches it firmly. Size is stated for part of the rows, as once, few or many counts, or as a class when the clone is expanded.

TRBV19,NA,TRBJ2-5,NA,14,CASSIMGIGETQYF,TGTGCCAGTAGTATTATGGGAATCGGAGAGACCCAGTACTTC
TRBV2,NA,TRBJ1-4,TRBD1,14,CASSRDSLNEKLFF,TGTGCCAGCAGTCGGGACAGCCTGAATGAAAAACTGTTTTTT
TRBV2,NA,TRBJ2-1,NA,13,CASSEVVRKLRFF,TGTGCCAGCAGTGAAGTCGTTCGCAAGCTTCGGTTCTTC
TRBV11-3,NA,TRBJ2-5,TRBD1,14,CASSSRDREETQYF,TGTGCCAGCAGCTCCAGAGACAGGGAAGAGACCCAGTACTTC
TRBV6-5,few,TRBJ2-3,NA,13,CASSYSGWGTQYF,TGTGCCAGCAGTTACTCCGGCTGGGGTACGCAGTATTTT
TRBV5-1,NA,TRBJ2-1,TRBD2,15,CASSGRGVGENEQFF,TGCGCCAGCAGCGGCCGGGGGGTCGGCGAAAATGAGCAGTTCTTC
TRBV14,NA,TRBJ1-2,NA,15,CASSQGGVSGYGYTF,TGTGCCAGCAGCCAAGGTGGGGTTTCGGGGTATGGCTACACCTTC
TRBV28,many,TRBJ1-1,NA,12,CASSEGTIEAFF,TGTGCCAGCAGTGAGGGGACAATTGAAGCTTTCTTT
TRBV7-3,few,TRBJ2-2,TRBD2,16,CASRRTSGSRTGELFF,TGTGCCAGCAGGAGGACTAGCGGGAGTCGCACCGGGGAGCTGTTTTTT
TRBV5-6,NA,TRBJ2-3,NA,13,CASSLGGLGTQYF,TGTGCCAGCAGCTTAGGGGGACTGGGTACGCAGTATTTT
TRBV5-1,many,TRBJ2-2,TRBD1,14,CASSRTGVNGELFF,TGCGCCAGCAGCAGGACAGGGGTGAACGGGGAGCTGTTTTTT
TRBV10-3,NA,TRBJ2-5,TRBD2,15,CAIREPGARGETQYF,TGTGCCATCAGAGAGCCTGGGGCGCGGGGGGAGACCCAGTACTTC
TRBV12-3/TRBV12-4,many,TRBJ2-5,TRBD2,15,CASSLGTSGSRTQYF,TGTGCCAGCAGTCTAGGGACTAGCGGGTCCAGGACCCAGTACTTC
TRBV7-9,NA,TRBJ1-1,NA,15,CASGLPGKMNTEAFF,TGTGCCAGCGGTCTTCCTGGAAAAATGAACACTGAAGCTTTCTTT
TRBV30,NA,TRBJ2-7,TRBD1,12,CAWGQETYEQYF,TGTGCCTGGGGACAGGAGACCTACGAGCAGTACTTC
TRBV6-5,few,TRBJ1-5,NA,15,CASSYSTGMGQPQHF,TGTGCCAGCAGTTACTCGACAGGAATGGGTCAGCCCCAGCATTTT
TRBV30,NA,TRBJ2-1,NA,12,CAWIVTEQPQFF,TGTGCCTGGATTGTAACTGAACAGCCGCAGTTCTTC
TRBV4-3,NA,TRBJ2-1,TRBD1,16,CASSQKTGGSYNEQFF,TGCGCCAGCAGCCAAAAGACAGGGGGCTCCTACAATGAGCAGTTCTTC
TRBV7-2,NA,TRBJ2-3,TRBD2,16,CASSLRLAGFTDTQYF,TGTGCCAGCAGCTTACGACTAGCGGGTTTCACAGATACGCAGTATTTT
TRBV18,NA,TRBJ1-1,NA,16,CASSPLLNGKNTEAFF,TGTGCCAGCTCACCACTCCTTAACGGAAAGAACACTGAAGCTTTCTTT
TRBV29-1,many,TRBJ2-3,TRBD2,14,CSVVGSGVLDTQYF,TGCAGCGTTGTAGGTAGCGGGGTGCTGGATACGCAGTATTTT
TRBV2,many,TRBJ2-2,NA,14,CASSDRPNTGELFF,TGTGCCAGCAGCGACAGGCCGAACACCGGGGAGCTGTTTTTT
TRBV7-3,NA,TRBJ2-1,TRBD1,14,CASSLTGGGDEQFF,TGTGCCAGCAGCCTGACAGGGGGGGGGGATGAGCAGTTCTTC
TRBV9,NA,TRBJ2-7,TRBD2,15,CASSVGPGGAYEQYF,TGTGCCAGCAGCGTAGGTCCGGGGGGAGCCTACGAGCAGTACTTC
TRBV6-1,NA,TRBJ1-5,TRBD1,16,CASSLDRAKRNQPQHF,TGTGCCAGCAGTTTGGACAGGGCTAAACGCAATCAGCCCCAGCATTTT
TRBV11-2,many,TRBJ2-1,TRBD1,15,CASSLSGTAYNEQFF,TGTGCCAGCAGCTTATCCGGGACAGCCTACAATGAGCAGTTCTTC
TRBV2,NA,TRBJ2-1,NA,13,CASGLLENNEQFF,TGTGCCAGCGGCTTACTAGAGAACAATGAGCAGTTCTTC
TRBV11-1,NA,TRBJ2-1,NA,17,CASSQGWVRGSYNEQFF,TGCGCCAGCAGCCAAGGTTGGGTACGGGGGTCCTACAATGAGCAGTTCTTC
TRBV20-1,NA,TRBJ1-5,NA,14,CSAPARGSDQPQHF,TGCAGTGCTCCCGCACGAGGGAGTGATCAGCCCCAGCATTTT
TRBV12-3/TRBV12-4,many,TRBJ1-1,TRBD1,15,CASSPGTGGGIEAFF,TGTGCCAGCAGTCCCGGGACAGGGGGAGGTATTGAAGCTTTCTTT
TRBV3-1,NA,TRBJ2-7,NA,14,CASSTLQGPYEQYF,TGTGCCAGCAGCACCCTACAGGGCCCCTACGAGCAGTACTTC
TRBV12-5,NA,TRBJ2-1,TRBD2,15,CASAAGSGRGNEQFF,TGTGCTAGTGCCGCGGGGAGCGGGAGGGGCAATGAGCAGTTCTTC
TRBV29-1,NA,TRBJ2-7,TRBD1,13,CSVARDRLYEQYF,TGCAGCGTTGCCCGGGACAGGCTCTACGAGCAGTACTTC
TRBV7-9,many,TRBJ2-7,TRBD1,15,CASSSPGQGNVEQYF,TGTGCCAGCAGCTCTCCGGGACAGGGAAATGTCGAGCAGTACTTC
TRBV10-3,few,TRBJ2-2,TRBD1,15,CAIRAGQGDTGELFF,TGTGCCATCAGGGCGGGACAGGGGGACACCGGGGAGCTGTTTTTT
TRBV15,NA,TRBJ2-1,NA,14,CATSRFRDTNEQFF,TGTGCCACCAGCAGATTCCGGGACACCAATGAGCAGTTCTTC
TRBV10-1,NA,TRBJ2-1,NA,13,CASSVLPYNEQFF,TGCGCCAGCAGTGTTTTGCCCTACAATGAGCAGTTCTTC
TRBV11-2,NA,TRBJ1-6,NA,14,CASSLDPGTSPLHF,TGTGCCAGCAGCTTAGATCCTGGGACCTCACCCCTCCACTTT
TRBV6-6,few,TRBJ1-2,NA,13,CASSYPGTSGYTF,TGTGCCAGCAGTTACCCTGGGACGAGTGGCTACACCTTC
TRBV20-1,few,TRBJ1-2,NA,13,CSAIPGQLYGYTF,TGCAGTGCTATCCCCGGACAGCTCTATGGCTACACCTTC
TRBV30,NA,TRBJ1-1,NA,11,CAWNSDTEVFF,TGTGCCTGGAATTCTGACACTGAAGTTTTCTTT
TRBV15,many,TRBJ2-5,NA,12,CATADNQETQYF,TGTGCCACCGCGGATAATCAAGAGACCCAGTACTTC
TRBV2,NA,TRBJ1-5,NA,16,CASSENYLGTYQPQHF,TGTGCCAGCAGTGAAAACTACTTGGGGACCTATCAGCCCCAGCATTTT
TRBV2,few,TRBJ2-7,TRBD1,16,CASSEAPLDRAYEQYF,TGTGCCAGCAGTGAAGCGCCCCTGGACAGGGCCTACGAGCAGTACTTC